This T cell receptor (beta chain) originates from a study of T cell repertoires in cytomegalovirus infection. Study summary: In the study, CMV epitopes included recently identified HLA-C-restricted and well-studied HLA-B-restricted ones. Matching HLA type, along with CMV infection, was indicated by public TCR beta signatures.

Study observations and caveats: In two of eight donors, the top clonotype was HLA-C-restricted CMV-specific.

With respect to this clonotype: Its antigen is not known. No conserved phenylalanine or tryptophan is present at the end of the CDR3, so a read error is the likely explanation.

Each CDR3 protein gets one entry after TCRdb re-called the reads with MiXCR. The table includes under 500,000 distinct CDR3 sequences, about 42% detected once. This CDR3 has 14 amino acids. Germline lookup yields CDR1 ENHRY and CDR2 SYGVKD. With 5 bases removed from V and 0 bases from J, the gap between germline ends came to 5 bases. The sequence came from a human donor in good health (CMV status not recorded). Some clones in this sample may be carry-over from other donors' samples. The chain has TRBV10-3 and TRBJ1-6; D gene ambiguous. Here the sequenced sample was cultured PBMCs, taken from culture after CMV antigen stimulation. CDR3 coding DNA: TGTGCCATCAGTTTAAGCTCCTATAATTCACCCCTCCACCTT. Translated, it gives CAISLSSYNSPLHL.